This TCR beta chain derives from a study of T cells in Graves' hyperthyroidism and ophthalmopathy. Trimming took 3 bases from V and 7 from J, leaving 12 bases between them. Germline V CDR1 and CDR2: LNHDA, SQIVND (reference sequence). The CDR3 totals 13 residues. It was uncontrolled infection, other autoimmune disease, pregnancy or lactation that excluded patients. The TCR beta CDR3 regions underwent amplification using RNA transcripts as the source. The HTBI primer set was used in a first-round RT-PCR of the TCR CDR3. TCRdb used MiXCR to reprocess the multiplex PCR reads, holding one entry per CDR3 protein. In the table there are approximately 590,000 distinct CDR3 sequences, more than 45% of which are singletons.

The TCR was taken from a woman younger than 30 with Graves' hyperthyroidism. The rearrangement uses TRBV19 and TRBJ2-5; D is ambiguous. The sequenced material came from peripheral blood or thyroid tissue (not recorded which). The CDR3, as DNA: TGTGCCAGTAGTATTGGGGTCCTGGGGACCCAGTACTTC. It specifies CASSIGVLGTQYF.